This T cell receptor (beta chain) was found in a study of T cell repertoires in cytomegalovirus infection. Many counts were recorded for this clonotype. TCRdb re-called the reads through MiXCR, storing one row per CDR3 protein. The data hold approximately 320,000 distinct CDR3 sequences, with 8% to 10% observed a single time. The CDR3 is made up of 13 amino acids. Germline loops: CDR1 SGHTA, CDR2 FQGNSA. V gave up 3 bases and J gave up 3 bases, with 8 bases separating them. The chain has TRBV7-2 and TRBJ2-5; possible D gene TRBD2, 6 bases. The receptor was isolated from a human donor in good health (CMV status not recorded). Some clones in this sample may be carry-over from other donors' samples. The sample taken for sequencing was PBMCs. The CDR3 sequence: CASSLGRKETQYF. The CDR3 region has the DNA TGTGCCAGCAGCTTGGGGAGGAAAGAGACCCAGTACTTC.